Included here is one T cell receptor (beta chain) sequence, with context. The antigen is undetermined. Samples were taken at baseline and on day 1 of cycles 4 and 7. Trimming stripped 0 bases from V and 4 bases from J, with 6 bases between. In germline, CDR1 is KGHSH, CDR2 LQKENI. CDR3 length: 13 residues. The data are from a study of OX40 agonist ivuxolimab in advanced cancers. Study information: Three individuals attained partial responses, comprising one hepatocellular carcinoma case and two cutaneous melanoma cases.

Study conclusions and caveats: At 0.1 to 3.0 mg/kg and by week 6, clonal expansion occurred in CD4+ and CD8+ blood T cells.

Only in-frame clones appear in the TCRdb table, and some are missing; sequencing was by immunoSEQ multiplex PCR. The sample has tens of thousands of clones; 85% to 90% are singletons. This clonotype was obtained from an adult with an advanced solid tumor such as melanoma, head and neck, liver or kidney cancer. Sequencing was performed on CD4+ or CD8+ T cells sorted from blood, taken in a trial of the OX40 agonist ivuxolimab. V and J are TRBV18 and TRBJ1-1, with no clear D. This CDR3 reads CASSPPASTEAFF. CDR3 bases: TGTGCCAGCTCACCACCCGCGAGCACTGAAGCTTTCTTT.